This TCR beta chain was found in a study of radiation and T cells in renal cell carcinoma. The time point here: blood 2 weeks post-SBRT. Treatment of the sample: 15 Gy SBRT to primary tumor, nephrectomy 4 weeks later. Serial blood draws occurred at baseline and 2 and 4 weeks post-SBRT. Germline V gene lookup returns CDR1 ENHRY and CDR2 SYGVKD. The CDR3 covers 17 residues. With 2 bases removed from V and 4 bases from J, the gap between germline ends came to 20 bases. Worth noting for this clone: Its antigen is not known.

Produced via immunoSEQ multiplex PCR; TCRdb's table is partial and in-frame only. The sample yields tens of thousands of clones, about 80% seen once. Study-wide points: Top tumor clonotypes rose in blood 2 weeks post-radiation, then contracted.

This receptor was obtained from a woman between 65 and 79 years old with renal cell carcinoma. The sample was blood, taken from a patient whose treatment included radiotherapy and nephrectomy. This sequence joins TRBV10-3 and TRBJ2-5, with D tentatively TRBD2 (7 bases). In DNA, the CDR3 is TGTGCCATCAGTGAGCCCAGCGTAGGGGGGGAGGGAGAGACCCAGTACTTC. Amino acid sequence: CAISEPSVGGEGETQYF.